A selection of T cell receptor beta chains follows, all from one sample in a study of post-analysis software for immune sequencing data. TCRdb recomputed calls from the PCR reads with MiXCR, one row per CDR3 protein. In the table there are about 570,000 distinct CDR3 sequences, roughly 34% of which are singletons. Sequencing was done on a sample of blood. The receptors come from a girl aged 2-17 years with multiple sclerosis. Both conserved end residues are part of each CDR3. A D gene is named only where the DNA matches it firmly. A row's size may be missing; if present it is once, few, many or a size class.

length,J,V,D,size,DNA,CDR3
18,TRBJ2-1,TRBV5-5,.,.,TGTGCCAGCAGCTTGGTAGTTCTGAGGGGGTCCGTTTGGGATGAGCAGTTCTTC,CASSLVVLRGSVWDEQFF
14,TRBJ2-1,TRBV21-1,.,few,TGTGCCAGCAGCGTAAAAAGGAGGTGCAATGAGCAGTTCTTC,CASSVKRRCNEQFF
13,TRBJ1-1,TRBV20-1,.,.,TGCAGTGCTAAAACCGGGACAAAACTTGAAGCTTTCTTT,CSAKTGTKLEAFF
14,TRBJ2-1,TRBV9,.,few,TGTGCCAGCAGCGTAGCCGGAGTCTACAATGAGCAGTTCTTC,CASSVAGVYNEQFF
16,TRBJ2-1,TRBV7-7,TRBD1,many,TGTGCTAGCAGCTTAGCCGGGACAGCGGCCTACAATGAGCAGTTCTTC,CASSLAGTAAYNEQFF
17,TRBJ2-1,TRBV27,.,.,TGTGCCAGCAGTTTCAGAAAGACCCCTATCGACTACAATGAGCAGTTCTTC,CASSFRKTPIDYNEQFF
16,TRBJ2-3,TRBV18,TRBD1,few,TGCGCCAGCTCACCAAGAGGACAGGAATCCACAGATACGCAGTATTTT,CASSPRGQESTDTQYF
16,TRBJ2-2,TRBV15,.,.,TGTGCCACCAGGGCTCAGGCGGGACAAAACACCGGGGAGCTGTTTTTT,CATRAQAGQNTGELFF
15,TRBJ2-1,TRBV7-3,.,.,TGTGCCAGCAGCTTAATGGGGGGATCCTACAATGAGCAGTTCTTC,CASSLMGGSYNEQFF
17,TRBJ1-6,TRBV5-5,.,.,TGTGCCAGCAGCTTCCCCCCACATGGGTTAGCGAGCTCACCCCTCCACTTT,CASSFPPHGLASSPLHF
13,TRBJ2-7,TRBV3-1,.,many,TGTGCCAGCAGCCCTGGACAGTACTACGAGCAGTACTTC,CASSPGQYYEQYF
14,TRBJ1-2,TRBV18,.,few,TGTGCCAGCTCTCCGGACATCGCTAACTATGGCTACACCTTC,CASSPDIANYGYTF
16,TRBJ1-4,TRBV4-1,TRBD1,.,TGCGCCAGCAGCCAGGGAACCCGGGACAGGGGGGAAAAACTGTTTTTT,CASSQGTRDRGEKLFF
15,TRBJ2-7,TRBV6-5,.,many,TGTGCCAGCAGGGCATCTACAGGCCCCTCCTACGAGCAGTACTTC,CASRASTGPSYEQYF
15,TRBJ1-3,TRBV9,TRBD1,few,TGTGCCAGCAGTGATGGACAGGGTGGTGGAAACACCATATATTTT,CASSDGQGGGNTIYF
14,TRBJ2-1,TRBV18,TRBD1,.,TGTGCCAGCTCACCCGGGACAGGGAGGAATGAGCAGTTCTTC,CASSPGTGRNEQFF
12,TRBJ2-1,TRBV6-1,.,.,TGTGCCAGCAGTGAGAACTTTAATGAGCAGTTCTTC,CASSENFNEQFF
16,TRBJ2-5,TRBV29-1,.,many,TGCAGCGTTGAAGAAGGATTTAGGACTTACAAGGAGACCCAGTACTTC,CSVEEGFRTYKETQYF
13,TRBJ1-1,TRBV11-3,.,.,TGTGCCAGCAGCTTAGACCCCGACACTGAAGCTTTCTTT,CASSLDPDTEAFF
15,TRBJ1-2,TRBV28,.,.,TGTGCCAGCAGCCTTGGGGGGGCTATTGACTATGGCTACACCTTC,CASSLGGAIDYGYTF
14,TRBJ1-2,TRBV2,TRBD1,.,TGTGCCAGCAGTGGGACAGACAGGGGCCTTGGCTACACCTTC,CASSGTDRGLGYTF
16,TRBJ2-7,TRBV20-1,.,.,TGCAGTGCTAGAGATATCCAGCTGGACGTTACCTACGAGCAGTACTTC,CSARDIQLDVTYEQYF
14,TRBJ2-7,TRBV5-1,TRBD1,.,TGCGCCAGCAGCCCGACAGGGGGGGGAAACGAGCAGTACTTC,CASSPTGGGNEQYF
16,TRBJ2-1,TRBV7-6,.,.,TGTGCCAGCAGCTTAGGCGCTGGAACCACCTACAATGAGCAGTTCTTC,CASSLGAGTTYNEQFF
13,TRBJ2-1,TRBV7-6,.,.,TGTGCCAGCAGCTCCCAGCACCGAGATGAGCAGTTCTTC,CASSSQHRDEQFF
12,TRBJ2-7,TRBV20-1,.,few,TGCAGTGCTAGAGAGGATGTCTACGAGCAGTACTTC,CSAREDVYEQYF
15,TRBJ2-5,TRBV27,.,.,TGTGCCAGCAGTTCCCGTCTGGGGGACCAAGAGACCCAGTACTTC,CASSSRLGDQETQYF
11,TRBJ1-2,TRBV20-1,.,.,TGCAGTGCGTCGATTGTCCCTGGCTACACCTTC,CSASIVPGYTF
14,TRBJ1-1,TRBV3-1,.,.,TGTGCCAGCAGCCACCTCCAAGGGAACACTGAAGCTTTCTTT,CASSHLQGNTEAFF
14,TRBJ2-1,TRBV12-3/TRBV12-4,.,.,TGTGCCAGCAGTGTAGGGTACAGGGTAAATGAGCAGTTCTTC,CASSVGYRVNEQFF
13,TRBJ1-6,TRBV6-5,.,.,TGTGCCAGCAGCCGGACAGATGGGTCACCCCTCCACTTT,CASSRTDGSPLHF
13,TRBJ2-3,TRBV28,.,.,TGTGCCAGCACCGCGCGGGGCACAGATACGCAGTATTTT,CASTARGTDTQYF
15,TRBJ1-6,TRBV10-1,.,few,TGCGCCAGCAGGGGGACGGAGGAACGGTATTCACCCCTCCACTTT,CASRGTEERYSPLHF